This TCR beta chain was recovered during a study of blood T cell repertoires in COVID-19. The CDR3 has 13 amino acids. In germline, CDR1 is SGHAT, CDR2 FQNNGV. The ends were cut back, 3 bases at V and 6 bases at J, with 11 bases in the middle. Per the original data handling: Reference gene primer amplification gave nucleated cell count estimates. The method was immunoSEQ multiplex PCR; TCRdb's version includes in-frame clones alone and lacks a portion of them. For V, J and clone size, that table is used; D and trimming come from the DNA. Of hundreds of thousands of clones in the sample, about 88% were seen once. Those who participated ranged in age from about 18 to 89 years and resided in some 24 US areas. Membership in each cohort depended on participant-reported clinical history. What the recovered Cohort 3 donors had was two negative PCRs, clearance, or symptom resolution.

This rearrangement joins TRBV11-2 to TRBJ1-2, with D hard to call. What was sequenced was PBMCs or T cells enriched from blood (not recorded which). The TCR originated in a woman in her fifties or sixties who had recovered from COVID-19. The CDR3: CASSLGHGDGYTF. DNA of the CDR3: TGTGCCAGCAGCTTGGGCCACGGTGATGGCTACACCTTC.